One and the same sample provided the 8 T cell receptor beta chains below, sequenced in a study of blood T cell repertoires in COVID-19. Assay: immunoSEQ multiplex PCR; the TCRdb copy retains only in-frame clones and omits some. The sample holds about 69,000 clones, 60% to 80% seen once. The sample consisted of peripheral blood. These receptors originate from a human donor in a cohort sampled during active COVID-19.

The chain employs TRBV7-8 and TRBJ2-1; D might be TRBD2 (5 bases). CDR3 size: 16 residues. Germline V lookup: CDR1 SGHVS, CDR2 FQNEAQ. The germline V and J ends were trimmed by 5 bases and 5 bases, with 19 bases remaining between them. Written as DNA, the CDR3 is TGTGCCAGCAGCCCCGCCGCGTTCGCGGGCCACAATGAGCAGTTCTTC. This sequence encodes CASSPAAFAGHNEQFF. The full variable domain, with the rest looked up from reference TRBV7-8 and TRBJ2-1, is GAGVSQSPRYKVAKRGQDVALRCDPISGHVSLFWYQQALGQGPEFLTYFQNEAQLDKSGLPSDRFFAERPEGSVSTLKIQRTQQEDSAVYLCASSPAAFAGHNEQFFGPGTRLTVL.

The chain links TRBV4-2 to TRBJ2-7; TRBD1 might be the D (5 bases). The V end was cut by 4 bases, the J end by 6 bases, with 19 bases between. CDR1 is LGHNA and CDR2 is YNFKEQ in the germline V gene. The CDR3 totals 15 residues. CDR3 in amino acids: CASSLGAGAKVEQYF. CDR3 in DNA: TGTGCCAGCAGCCTAGGGGCTGGGGCTAAGGTCGAGCAGTACTTC.

The chain employs TRBV11-3 and TRBJ2-1, with D tentatively TRBD1 (6 bases). CDR1 and CDR2 (germline): SGHNT, YENEEA. V was trimmed by 9 bases and J by 8 bases, leaving 23 bases between them. CDR3 length: 15 amino acids. The CDR3 loop is CARGTGLRVIDEQFF. DNA of the CDR3: TGTGCCAGGGGTACAGGGCTCAGGGTAATCGATGAGCAGTTCTTC.

The chain carries TRBV6-5 and TRBJ1-5; 9 nucleotides agree with TRBD1. Trimming took 0 bases from V and 5 from J; bases not matched to a gene: 2. The germline gives CDR1 MNHEY, CDR2 SVGAGI. The CDR3 is 15 amino acids. The CDR3 spells CASSYSGTGHQPQHF. The CDR3 DNA follows: TGTGCCAGCAGTTACTCGGGGACAGGGCATCAGCCCCAGCATTTT.

The genes are TRBV4-2 and TRBJ2-1, with a tentative D call TRBD1 (7 bases). CDR1 LGHNA and CDR2 YNFKEQ come from the germline V gene. The length of the CDR3 is 14 residues. Trimming cost V 0 bases and J 10 bases, with 13 bases left between them. The CDR3: CASSQDTAGGEQFF. CDR3 in DNA: TGTGCCAGCAGCCAAGATACGGCAGGGGGGGAGCAGTTCTTC.

The chain carries TRBV28 and TRBJ1-5; TRBD1 matches 7 bases. J lost 0 bases, V lost 7 bases, and 3 bases had no gene match. CDR1 MDHEN and CDR2 SYDVKM come from the germline V gene. CDR3 size: 14 residues. CDR3 DNA: TGTGCCAGCAATACAGGGGTTAGCAATCAGCCCCAGCATTTT. Its protein product is CASNTGVSNQPQHF.

The V call is TRBV24-1, the J call TRBJ2-1; perhaps TRBD2 as D (7 bases). V was cut by 5 bases and J by 8 bases, with 15 bases left in between. The CDR3 covers 14 residues. Germline assignment: CDR1 KGHDR and CDR2 SFDVKD. CDR3 region: CATSGGEGGDEQFF. The CDR3 coding sequence is TGTGCCACCAGTGGTGGGGAGGGGGGCGATGAGCAGTTCTTC.

The V and J genes are TRBV14 and TRBJ2-3, with 12 bases fitting TRBD1. Germline values: CDR1 SGHDN, CDR2 FVKESK. V lost 4 bases and J lost 3; bases outside the gene matches: 8. CDR3 size: 17 residues. As DNA, the CDR3 is TGTGCCAGCAGCCTTACCGGGACAGGGGGCGGAACAGATACGCAGTATTTT. This translates into CASSLTGTGGGTDTQYF.